A single sample gave rise to the 21 T cell receptor beta chains below, sequenced in a study of long-term antiretroviral therapy in people with HIV. This was the immunoSEQ v3.0 assay at survey level. Assay: immunoSEQ multiplex PCR; the TCRdb copy retains only in-frame clones and omits some. Of about 22,000 clones in the sample, roughly four fifths are singletons; the top ten hold roughly 18%. Source: unsorted PBMCs, taken 0.5 years before starting antiretroviral therapy. The source is a middle-aged man with HIV.

The V call is TRBV11-1, the J call TRBJ1-1; 7 bases are a match to TRBD1. Looked up from germline, CDR1 is SGHAT and CDR2 is FQDESV (reference sequence). The CDR3 runs 15 residues. Trimming took 5 bases from V and 6 from J; bases not matched to a gene: 12. The CDR3 spells CASSRRLGGGSEAFF. The CDR3, as DNA: TGTGCCAGCAGCCGCCGGCTTGGAGGGGGCTCTGAAGCTTTCTTT.

V and J are TRBV10-2 and TRBJ2-1; 8 bases line up with TRBD2. After removal of 8 bases from V and 3 bases from J, the junction contained 9 bases not matched to a gene. The CDR3 length is 15 residues. Germline CDR1 is WSHSY and CDR2 is SAAADI. CDR3 amino acids: CASSHGGTSYNEQFF. Written as DNA, the CDR3 is TGCGCCAGCTCCCACGGTGGGACTAGCTACAATGAGCAGTTCTTC.

V usage is TRBV9 and J usage is TRBJ2-2; possibly TRBD1 for D (5 bases). The CDR3 is made up of 14 amino acids. Between the trimmed V and J ends, which lost 4 bases and 2 bases, there was a span of 9 bases. Germline lookup yields CDR1 SGDLS and CDR2 YYNGEE. The CDR3 nucleotides are TGTGCCAGCAGCCCCCAGGGCAACACCGGGGAGCTGTTTTTT. The encoded protein is CASSPQGNTGELFF. Drawing the rest from reference TRBV9 and TRBJ2-2, the complete variable domain is DSGVTQTPKHLITATGQRVTLRCSPRSGDLSVYWYQQSLDQGLQFLIQYYNGEERAKGNILERFSAQQFPDLHSELNLSSLELGDSALYFCASSPQGNTGELFFGEGSRLTVL.

This chain connects TRBV10-3 to TRBJ1-6; 8 bases line up with TRBD1. With V trimmed by 2 bases and J by 7 bases, 4 bases remained unmatched. CDR1 is ENHRY, CDR2 SYGVKD, per germline. The CDR3 loop spans 15 amino acids. The CDR3 DNA sequence: TGTGCCATCAGTGAGGGGCAGGGGGCAAATTCACCCCTCCACTTT. This translates into CAISEGQGANSPLHF.

V is TRBV9 and J is TRBJ2-5; D assignment may be TRBD1 or TRBD2 (5 bases each). Germline CDR1 is SGDLS and CDR2 is YYNGEE. The CDR3 covers 15 residues. The V end was cut by 4 bases, the J end by 4 bases, with 17 bases between. The CDR3: CASSSTAGTAETQYF. CDR3 nucleotide sequence: TGTGCCAGCAGCTCAACAGCCGGGACCGCAGAGACCCAGTACTTC. The variable domain in full, with the rest retrieved from reference TRBV9 and TRBJ2-5, is DSGVTQTPKHLITATGQRVTLRCSPRSGDLSVYWYQQSLDQGLQFLIQYYNGEERAKGNILERFSAQQFPDLHSELNLSSLELGDSALYFCASSSTAGTAETQYFGPGTRLLVL.

A note on this clone: Mismatch with germline at one junction end may stem from a read error. This CDR3 is CASRPHPVDSEDF. CDR3 nucleotides: TGTGCCAGCAGACCGCATCCTGTGGACAGTGAGGACTTC. The V gene is TRBV28, the J gene TRBJ2-7; weak D call: TRBD1 (6 bases). The germline V gene encodes CDR1 MDHEN and CDR2 SYDVKM. The CDR3 has 13 residues.

This clone was observed once. The V call is TRBV5-4, the J call TRBJ2-1, with D possibly matching TRBD2 (5 bases). V lost 0 bases to trimming and J lost 8 bases, with 15 bases between them. From germline, CDR1 is SGHNT and CDR2 YYREEE (reference sequence). CDR3 length: 15 amino acids. CDR3 sequence: CASSLVSRATYEQFF. CDR3 nucleotides: TGTGCCAGCAGCTTGGTGTCGCGGGCAACCTATGAGCAGTTCTTC.

The gene calls are TRBV7-9 and TRBJ1-1; D is ambiguous. Germline V lookup: CDR1 SEHNR, CDR2 FQNEAQ (reference sequence). The CDR3 has 14 residues. Between the trimmed V and J ends, which lost 3 bases and 11 bases, there was a span of 19 bases. The CDR3, as DNA: TGTGCCAGCAGCTTTGGACTCACTCGAGTGGACGCTTTCTTT. This codes for CASSFGLTRVDAFF.

This clone was observed a few times. The chain uses TRBV7-9 and TRBJ1-1, with a tentative D call TRBD1 (6 bases). V was trimmed by 8 bases and J by 0 bases, leaving 13 bases between them. The CDR3 is 14 residues long. Germline loops: CDR1 SEHNR, CDR2 FQNEAQ (reference sequence). The CDR3 DNA is TGTGCCAGCCGGGAGGGGGGGATGAACACTGAAGCTTTCTTT. Translating it yields CASREGGMNTEAFF.

The CDR3 loop reads CASRIFPANTEAFF. In DNA form, the CDR3 reads TGTGCCAGCAGAATTTTTCCAGCGAACACTGAAGCTTTCTTT. This chain links TRBV6-5 with TRBJ1-1; D gene uncertain. The CDR3 loop spans 14 amino acids. CDR1 MNHEY and CDR2 SVGAGI come from the germline V gene. V lost 6 bases and J lost 1, with 12 bases in between.

This chain uses TRBV5-1 with TRBJ2-2; perhaps TRBD1 as D (6 bases). Germline lookup yields CDR1 SGHRS and CDR2 YFSETQ. The CDR3 is 15 residues long. Trimming removed 4 bases from V and 2 bases from J, with 12 bases in between. The CDR3 region has the DNA TGCGCCAGCAGCCCCCCGGGACACAACACCGGGGAGCTGTTTTTT. The encoded protein is CASSPPGHNTGELFF.

A few counts support this clone. The chain has TRBV28 and TRBJ2-7, with D tentatively TRBD1 (5 bases). The V end lost 5 bases, the J end lost 2 bases, and 13 bases lay between the germline ends. This CDR3 has 14 residues. From germline, CDR1 is MDHEN and CDR2 SYDVKM. This chain's CDR3 is CASSPPGRTYEQYF. The CDR3 nucleotides read TGTGCCAGCAGTCCCCCAGGGCGGACCTACGAGCAGTACTTC.

This clone was seen just once. This chain joins TRBV18 and TRBJ2-1; a weak D match, TRBD1 (6 bases). Trimming removed 4 bases from V and 9 bases from J, with 16 bases in between. The CDR3 sequence is 14 residues long. Germline V gene lookup returns CDR1 KGHSH and CDR2 LQKENI. Here the CDR3 reads CASSLVTTGTEQFF. CDR3 sequence (DNA): TGTGCCAGCTCACTGGTTACAACAGGGACTGAGCAGTTCTTC.

The CDR3 sequence: CASTPVQSGANVLTF. DNA for the CDR3: TGTGCCAGCACTCCCGTCCAGTCTGGGGCCAACGTCCTGACTTTC. This chain joins TRBV6-6 and TRBJ2-6; D remains ambiguous. The CDR3 totals 15 residues. V was clipped by 7 bases and J by 1 base, with 11 bases between them. Germline lookup yields CDR1 MNHNY and CDR2 SVGAGI (reference sequence).

The chain has TRBV7-2 and TRBJ1-4; tentative D call: TRBD1 (6 bases). Germline V lookup: CDR1 SGHTA, CDR2 FQGNSA. V lost 5 bases, J lost 7 bases, and 14 bases lay in between. The CDR3 has 14 amino acids. The CDR3 DNA follows: TGTGCCAGCAGCCCCTCCGGGGGCGGTGAAAAACTGTTTTTT. Amino acid sequence: CASSPSGGGEKLFF.

The genes are TRBV5-4 and TRBJ1-1, with TRBD1 as a possible D gene (5 bases). V was trimmed by 5 bases and J by 1 base, leaving 12 bases between them. This CDR3 has 14 amino acids. Germline loops: CDR1 SGHNT, CDR2 YYREEE (reference sequence). DNA of the CDR3: TGTGCCAGCAGTCGTGGGGGTACGAACACTGAAGCTTTCTTT. Protein: CASSRGGTNTEAFF. Full variable domain (outside the CDR3, taken from reference TRBV5-4 and TRBJ1-1): ETGVTQSPTHLIKTRGQQVTLRCSSQSGHNTVSWYQQALGQGPQFIFQYYREEENGRGNFPPRFSGLQFPNYSSELNVNALELDDSALYLCASSRGGTNTEAFFGQGTRLTVV.

This clone was detected a few times. The chain has TRBV7-3 and TRBJ1-6, with D perhaps TRBD1 (5 bases). The CDR3 sequence is 15 residues long. Germline values: CDR1 SGHTA, CDR2 FQGTGA. V was shortened by 2 bases and J by 7 bases, with 12 bases between the two germline ends. The CDR3 region is CASSLLGGDNSPLHF. CDR3 DNA sequence: TGTGCCAGCAGCTTATTGGGAGGGGACAATTCACCCCTCCACTTT.

The V gene is TRBV9, the J gene TRBJ1-1; D is unresolved. V was clipped by 4 bases and J by 5 bases, with 12 bases between them. Germline V gene sequence: CDR1 SGDLS, CDR2 YYNGEE. The CDR3 runs 13 residues. For the CDR3, the DNA is TGTGCCAGCAGCCCCGCGCGGGAGACTGAAGCTTTCTTT. Translated: CASSPARETEAFF.

The chain combines TRBV7-8 with TRBJ2-5; TRBD1 aligns across 7 bases. CDR1 and CDR2 from the germline V gene are SGHVS and FQNEAQ. CDR3 length: 16 residues. V lost 1 base, J lost 5 bases, and 10 bases stayed unmatched. DNA of the CDR3: TGTGCCAGCAGCTTAGTCTTTAGTGAGGGGGCCGAGACCCAGTACTTC. Translating it yields CASSLVFSEGAETQYF.

The J gene is TRBJ2-6, the V gene TRBV25-1; tentatively, D is TRBD2 (6 bases). The CDR3 is 17 residues long. Germline V gives CDR1 MGHDK, CDR2 SYGVNS. Trimming pared 4 bases from V and 5 bases from J, leaving 18 bases between. The CDR3 DNA reads TGTGCCAGCAGTGGCGGGACCCTCAGTATAAGGGCCAACGTCCTGACTTTC. As protein: CASSGGTLSIRANVLTF.

CDR3 region: CASSLLGQGGNSPLHF. CDR3 nucleotides: TGTGCCAGCAGCTTGTTGGGCCAGGGAGGCAATTCACCCCTCCACTTT. This chain connects TRBV5-5 to TRBJ1-6; D perhaps matches TRBD1 (5 bases). Per germline, CDR1 SGHKS and CDR2 YYEKEE (reference sequence). V lost 1 base, J lost 7 bases, and 15 bases lay in between. This CDR3 contains 16 residues.